This T cell receptor (beta chain) was documented in a study of blood T cell repertoires in COVID-19. Study in general: COVID-19 samples, acute and convalescent, were from the United States, Italy and Spain.

Libraries were prepared by immunoSEQ multiplex PCR; TCRdb keeps only in-frame clonotypes and omits some of them. The sample consists of fewer than 95,000 clones, around 88% of them appearing once. The germline gives CDR1 SGHRS, CDR2 YFSETQ. V lost 0 bases to trimming and J lost 1 base, with 7 bases between them. The CDR3 length is 14 residues. This TCR was recovered from a man in his sixties with acute or convalescent COVID-19. V usage is TRBV5-1 and J usage is TRBJ1-1, with a tentative D call TRBD1 (6 bases). Sequencing input: peripheral blood. The CDR3 reads CASSLVDRNTEAFF. CDR3 DNA: TGCGCCAGCAGCTTGGTGGACAGGAACACTGAAGCTTTCTTT.